This T cell receptor beta chain was observed in a study of post-analysis software for immune sequencing data. For this clonotype: Antigen unknown.

The study's findings and limits: Relative to controls, patients had about five TRBV segments at higher frequency, with TRBV5-6, TRBV5-1 and TRBV20-1 among these. Among multiple sclerosis patients, normalized Chao1 diversity was significantly below that of controls. Samples from a shared batch, those prepared together, strongly co-clustered by F measure.

The CDR3 loop spans 14 amino acids. With 8 bases clipped from V and 1 base from J, the junction kept 7 bases outside the gene matches. Unique molecular identifiers were present in the TCR beta cDNA libraries. T cells, about 0.85 to 11 million of them, yielded approximately 530,000 cDNA molecules. TCRdb called the PCR reads again in MiXCR, with one record for every CDR3 protein. This sample yields about 180,000 distinct CDR3 sequences, of which approximately 30% are seen a single time; 1.5% belongs to the top ten. The gene calls are TRBV12-3 or TRBV12-4 and TRBJ2-5; 7 nucleotides agree with TRBD2. What was sequenced was blood. This sequence was found in a girl between 10 and 17 years old with multiple sclerosis. The CDR3, as DNA: TGTGCCAGCTGCTATAGCGGGTTCCAAGAGACCCAGTACTTC. It yields the protein CASCYSGFQETQYF.